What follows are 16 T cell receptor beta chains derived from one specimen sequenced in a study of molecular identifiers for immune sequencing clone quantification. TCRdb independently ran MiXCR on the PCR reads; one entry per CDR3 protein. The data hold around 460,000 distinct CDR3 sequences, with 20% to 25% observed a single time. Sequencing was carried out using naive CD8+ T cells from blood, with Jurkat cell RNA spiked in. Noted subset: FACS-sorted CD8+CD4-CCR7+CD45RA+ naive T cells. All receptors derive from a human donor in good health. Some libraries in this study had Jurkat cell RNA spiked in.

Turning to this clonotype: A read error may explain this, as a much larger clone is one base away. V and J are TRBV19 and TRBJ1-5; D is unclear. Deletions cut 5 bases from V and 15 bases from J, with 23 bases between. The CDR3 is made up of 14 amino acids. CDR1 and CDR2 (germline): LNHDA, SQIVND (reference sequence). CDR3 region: CASSLQPYNLARHF. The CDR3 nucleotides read TGTGCCAGTAGTTTACAGCCTTACAATTTGGCCCGGCATTTT.

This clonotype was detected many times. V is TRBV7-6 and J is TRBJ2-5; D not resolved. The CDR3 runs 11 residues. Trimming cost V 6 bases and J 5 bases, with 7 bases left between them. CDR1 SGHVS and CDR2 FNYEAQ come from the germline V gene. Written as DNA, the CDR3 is TGTGCCAGCAGGGATTTCGAGACCCAGTACTTC. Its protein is CASRDFETQYF. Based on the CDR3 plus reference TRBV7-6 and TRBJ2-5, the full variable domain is GAGVSQSPRYKVTKRGQDVALRCDPISGHVSLYWYRQALGQGPEFLTYFNYEAQQDKSGLPNDRFSAERPEGSISTLTIQRTEQRDSAMYRCASRDFETQYFGPGTRLLVL.

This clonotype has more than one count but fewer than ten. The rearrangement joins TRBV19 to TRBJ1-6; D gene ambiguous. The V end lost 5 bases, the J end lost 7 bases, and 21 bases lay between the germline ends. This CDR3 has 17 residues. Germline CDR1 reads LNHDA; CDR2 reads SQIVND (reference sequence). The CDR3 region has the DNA TGTGCCAGTAGTTCCCCAGACGGCGGTACGAGGAATTCACCCCTCCACTTT. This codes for CASSSPDGGTRNSPLHF.

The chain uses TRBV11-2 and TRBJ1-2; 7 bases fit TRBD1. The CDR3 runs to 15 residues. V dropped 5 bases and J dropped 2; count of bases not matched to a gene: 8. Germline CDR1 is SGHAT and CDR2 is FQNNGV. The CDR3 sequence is CASSPFPTGNYGYTF. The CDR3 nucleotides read TGTGCCAGCAGCCCATTTCCGACAGGGAACTATGGCTACACCTTC.

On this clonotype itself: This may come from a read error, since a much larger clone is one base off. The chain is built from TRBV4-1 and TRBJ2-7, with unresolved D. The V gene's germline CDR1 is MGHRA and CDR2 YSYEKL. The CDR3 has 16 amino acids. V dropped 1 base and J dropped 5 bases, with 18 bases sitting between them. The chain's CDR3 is CASSQGGIGLVDEQYF. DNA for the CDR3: TGCGCCAGCAGCCAAGGTGGTATAGGGCTTGTCGACGAGCAGTACTTC.

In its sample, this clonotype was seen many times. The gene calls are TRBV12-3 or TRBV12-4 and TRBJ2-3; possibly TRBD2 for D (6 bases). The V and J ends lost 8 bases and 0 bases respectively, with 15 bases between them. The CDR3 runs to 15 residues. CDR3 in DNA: TGTGCCAGCGGTCCCGAGCGGGTTAGCACAGATACGCAGTATTTT. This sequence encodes CASGPERVSTDTQYF.

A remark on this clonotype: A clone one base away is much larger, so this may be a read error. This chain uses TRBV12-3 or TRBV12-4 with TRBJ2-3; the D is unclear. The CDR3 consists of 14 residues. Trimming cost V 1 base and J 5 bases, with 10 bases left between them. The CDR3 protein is CASSLGTYIDTQYF. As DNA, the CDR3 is TGTGCCAGCAGTTTAGGGACCTATATAGATACGCAGTATTTT.

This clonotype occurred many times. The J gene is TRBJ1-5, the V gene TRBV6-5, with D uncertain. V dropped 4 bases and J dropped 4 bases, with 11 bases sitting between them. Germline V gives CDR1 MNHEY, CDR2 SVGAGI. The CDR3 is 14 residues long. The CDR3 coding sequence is TGTGCCAGCAGTTCAGCGGTGTCGAATCAGCCCCAGCATTTT. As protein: CASSSAVSNQPQHF.

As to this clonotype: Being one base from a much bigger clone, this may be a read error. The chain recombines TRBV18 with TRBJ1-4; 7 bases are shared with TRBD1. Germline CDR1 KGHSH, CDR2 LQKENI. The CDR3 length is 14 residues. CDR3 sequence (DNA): TGTGCCAGCTCACGTCGGGACAGCCATGAAAGACTGTTTTTT. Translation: CASSRRDSHERLFF. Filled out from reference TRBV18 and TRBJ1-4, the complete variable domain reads NAGVMQNPRHLVRRRGQEARLRCSPMKGHSHVYWYRQLPEEGLKFMVYLQKENIIDESGMPKERFSAEFPKEGPSILRIQQVVRGDSAAYFCASSRRDSHERLFFGSGTQLSVL.

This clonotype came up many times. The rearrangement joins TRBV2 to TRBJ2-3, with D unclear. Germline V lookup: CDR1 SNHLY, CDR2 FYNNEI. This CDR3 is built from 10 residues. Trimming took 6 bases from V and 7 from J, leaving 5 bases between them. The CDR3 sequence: CASRGNTQYF. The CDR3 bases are TGTGCCAGCAGAGGAAATACGCAGTATTTT.

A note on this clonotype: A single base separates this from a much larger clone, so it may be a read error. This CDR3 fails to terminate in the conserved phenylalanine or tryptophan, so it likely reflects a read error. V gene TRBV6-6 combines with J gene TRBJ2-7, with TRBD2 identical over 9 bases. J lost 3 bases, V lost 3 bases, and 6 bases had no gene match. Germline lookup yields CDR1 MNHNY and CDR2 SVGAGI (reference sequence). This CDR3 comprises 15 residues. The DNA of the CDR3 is TGTGCCAGCAGTTATTATAGCGGGAGAGACTACGAGCAGTACCTC. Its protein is CASSYYSGRDYEQYL.

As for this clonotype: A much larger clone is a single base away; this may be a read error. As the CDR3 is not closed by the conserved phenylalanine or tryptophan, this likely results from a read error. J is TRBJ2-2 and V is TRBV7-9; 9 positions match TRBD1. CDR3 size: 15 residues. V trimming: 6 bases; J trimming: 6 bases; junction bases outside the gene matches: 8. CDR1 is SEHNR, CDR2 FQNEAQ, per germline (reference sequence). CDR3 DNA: TGTGCCAGCAGACCGGGACAGGGCGGCCCCGGGGAGCTGTTTTCT. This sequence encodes CASRPGQGGPGELFS.

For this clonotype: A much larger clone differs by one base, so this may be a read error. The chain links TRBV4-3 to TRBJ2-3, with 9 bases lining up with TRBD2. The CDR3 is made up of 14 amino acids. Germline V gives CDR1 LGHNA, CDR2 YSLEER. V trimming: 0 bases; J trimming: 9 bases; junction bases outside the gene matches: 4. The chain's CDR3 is CASSQDSGTSTQYF. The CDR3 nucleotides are TGCGCCAGCAGCCAAGACTCCGGGACTAGCACGCAGTATTTT.

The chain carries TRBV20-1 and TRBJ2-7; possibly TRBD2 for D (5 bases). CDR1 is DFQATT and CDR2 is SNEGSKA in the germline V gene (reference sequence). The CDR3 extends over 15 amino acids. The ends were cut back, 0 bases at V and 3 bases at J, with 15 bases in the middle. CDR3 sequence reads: CSARDLVASIYEQYF. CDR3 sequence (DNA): TGCAGTGCTAGAGATTTGGTAGCGAGCATCTACGAGCAGTACTTC.

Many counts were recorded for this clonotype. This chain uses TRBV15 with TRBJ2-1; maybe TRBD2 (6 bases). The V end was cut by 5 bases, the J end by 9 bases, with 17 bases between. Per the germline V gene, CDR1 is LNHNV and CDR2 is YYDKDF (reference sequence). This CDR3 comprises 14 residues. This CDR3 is CATSAAGQRREQFF. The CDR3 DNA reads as TGTGCCACCAGCGCAGCGGGCCAGAGGCGTGAGCAGTTCTTC.

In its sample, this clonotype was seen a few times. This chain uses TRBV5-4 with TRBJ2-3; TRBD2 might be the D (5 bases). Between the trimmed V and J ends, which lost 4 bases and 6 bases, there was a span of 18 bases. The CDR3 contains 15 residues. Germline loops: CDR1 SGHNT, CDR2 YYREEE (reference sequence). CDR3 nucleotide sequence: TGTGCCAGCAGCCCGGGGTTGCCTGTCGGGGATACGCAGTATTTT. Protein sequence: CASSPGLPVGDTQYF.